This T cell receptor beta chain originates from a study of T cell responses to AZD1222 COVID-19 vaccine. Study results and caveats: The reported proportion of spike-specific TCRs targeting unmutated variant regions was nearly half. Repertoires were obtained only post-peak T cell response. At 160-218 and 743-854, vaccine-associated CD4 TCRs were dominant, and they spanned spike. Clonal diversity may have been underestimated, and the donors were mostly white British, with more females than males.

This CDR3 has 11 residues. The germline gives CDR1 SQVTM, CDR2 ANQGSEA. Assay used: immunoSEQ multiplex PCR; TCRdb lists only in-frame clones, some missing. The profile shows approximately 70,000 clones, more than 70% of them singletons. Concerning this clone: Its specificity is unknown.

The material sequenced was peripheral blood, taken 28 days after the second dose of the MenACWY control vaccine. The gene calls are TRBV29-1 and TRBJ2-5; tentatively, D is TRBD1 (5 bases). This receptor was obtained from an adult who received the MenACWY meningococcal vaccine as a control. DNA for the CDR3: TGCAGTGTGGGCAGGGCAGAGACCCAGTACTTC. Protein sequence: CSVGRAETQYF.